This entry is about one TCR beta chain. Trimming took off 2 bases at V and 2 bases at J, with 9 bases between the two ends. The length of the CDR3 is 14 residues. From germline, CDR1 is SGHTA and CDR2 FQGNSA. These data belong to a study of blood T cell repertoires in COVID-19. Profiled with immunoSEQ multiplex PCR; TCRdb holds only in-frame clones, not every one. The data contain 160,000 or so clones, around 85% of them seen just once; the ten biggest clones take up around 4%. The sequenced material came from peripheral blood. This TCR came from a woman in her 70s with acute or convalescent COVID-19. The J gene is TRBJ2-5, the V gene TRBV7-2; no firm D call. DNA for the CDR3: TGTGCCAGCAGCTTATCTAGGCTTCAAGAGACCCAGTACTTC. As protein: CASSLSRLQETQYF.